Sequencing of this T cell receptor (beta chain) was carried out in a study of control samples from healthy donors and cancer patients. TCRdb's table, derived via immunoSEQ multiplex PCR, lists solely in-frame clones and lacks some. Altogether roughly 190,000 clones are present, 91% being singletons, with the ten largest covering approximately 1.4%. The CDR3 contains 15 residues. Germline CDR1 reads KGHSH; CDR2 reads LQKENI. V dropped 2 bases and J dropped 1 base, with 8 bases sitting between them. The sample was blood. The TCR sequence derives from a woman aged 25 to 39 in good health. The chain couples TRBV18 to TRBJ1-4, with unresolved D. CDR3 sequence (DNA): TGTGCCAGCTCACCAAAACAGAAAACTAATGAAAAACTGTTTTTT. Amino acids: CASSPKQKTNEKLFF.